Following are 5 T cell receptor beta chains from one sample sequenced in a study of cytomegalovirus exposure and HLA in healthy donors. TCRdb's copy holds only in-frame clones and misses some; the assay was immunoSEQ multiplex PCR. The table has around 250,000 clones, around 90% seen once. Material for sequencing was PBMCs. These receptors came from a woman younger than 35 in good health and CMV-seronegative.

The chain joins TRBV5-5 to TRBJ1-5; D might be TRBD1 (5 bases). Trimming removed 2 bases from V and 0 bases from J, with 15 bases in between. The length of the CDR3 is 17 residues. In germline, CDR1 is SGHKS, CDR2 YYEKEE (reference sequence). CDR3 sequence: CASSFEAQEYSNQPQHF. As DNA, the CDR3 is TGTGCCAGCAGCTTTGAAGCACAGGAGTATAGCAATCAGCCCCAGCATTTT.

The rearrangement uses TRBV5-4 and TRBJ2-5; 7 bases line up with TRBD1. The junction had 6 bases not matched to a gene; V was cut back by 3 bases and J by 1 base. CDR1 and CDR2 (germline): SGHNT, YYREEE (reference sequence). This CDR3 spans 15 amino acids. CDR3 loop: CASSSGQALQETQYF. CDR3 bases: TGTGCCAGCAGCTCCGGACAGGCCCTCCAAGAGACCCAGTACTTC.

The genes are TRBV7-8 and TRBJ2-5; 8 bases align to TRBD2. CDR1 is SGHVS, CDR2 FQNEAQ, per germline. There are 15 residues in the CDR3. After removal of 8 bases from V and 5 bases from J, the junction contained 13 bases not matched to a gene. CDR3 in amino acids: CASLLGGGPWETQYF. Here the CDR3 DNA reads TGTGCCAGCCTCCTCGGCGGGGGGCCGTGGGAGACCCAGTACTTC.

V usage is TRBV7-9 and J usage is TRBJ1-1, with D possibly matching TRBD1 (6 bases). The CDR3 has 14 amino acids. Looked up from germline, CDR1 is SEHNR and CDR2 is FQNEAQ (reference sequence). Deletions cut 1 base from V and 9 bases from J, with 15 bases between. For the CDR3, the DNA is TGTGCCAGCAGCTTAGAGGACAAGGGGGTACAAGCTTTCTTT. Its protein product is CASSLEDKGVQAFF.

CDR3 DNA: TGTGCCAGCAGCTTATCTAGCGGGGTTGGCACCGGGGAGCTGTTTTTT. This encodes CASSLSSGVGTGELFF. The rearrangement uses TRBV7-6 and TRBJ2-2; the match to TRBD2 covers 9 bases. This CDR3 comprises 16 residues. Germline values: CDR1 SGHVS, CDR2 FNYEAQ. Losses at the gene ends were 2 bases for V and 4 bases for J; bases not matched to a gene: 5.